Listed here are 27 T cell receptor beta chains from one sample, sequenced in a study of control samples from healthy donors and cancer patients. Repertoires were generated with immunoSEQ multiplex PCR, while TCRdb's copy carries only in-frame clones and drops some. This table has some 120,000 clones, about 95% appearing once. The sequenced material came from blood. These receptors all stem from a man aged 30-40 years in good health.

The gene calls are TRBV6-6 and TRBJ1-6; D is perhaps TRBD1 (6 bases). CDR1 is MNHNY and CDR2 is SVGAGI in the germline V gene (reference sequence). The CDR3 runs 16 residues. Trimming cost V 5 bases and J 9 bases, with 20 bases left between them. Here the CDR3 DNA reads TGTGCCAGCAGTCGAACCAGGGGAAGTGGAAGTTCACCCCTCCACTTT. Protein product: CASSRTRGSGSSPLHF.

The V and J genes are TRBV5-8 and TRBJ2-7, with unresolved D. CDR3 size: 16 residues. Trimming left V 4 bases short and J 0 bases short, with 17 bases between. Germline-derived CDR1 and CDR2 are SGHTS and YDEGEE. In DNA form, the CDR3 reads TGTGCCAGCAGCCCAAGAACGTGGGGAACCTCCTACGAGCAGTACTTC. It codes for CASSPRTWGTSYEQYF.

V gene TRBV5-1 combines with J gene TRBJ2-1, with 8 bases identical to TRBD1. This CDR3 region has 16 residues. V lost 4 bases to trimming and J lost 7 bases; unmatched junction nucleotides: 13. Germline V lookup: CDR1 SGHRS, CDR2 YFSETQ. The CDR3 loop is CASSPPGRGRANEQFF. The DNA for the CDR3 is TGCGCCAGCAGCCCCCCGGGCAGGGGGCGCGCAAATGAGCAGTTCTTC.

In this sample, this clone turned up a few times. The chain employs TRBV6-4 and TRBJ2-1; 11 bases line up with TRBD2. The CDR3 consists of 15 residues. The trim removed 0 bases at V and 6 bases at J, leaving 1 base unmatched. Germline lookup yields CDR1 MRHNA and CDR2 SNTAGT. This chain's CDR3 is CASSDSSGGANEQFF. The CDR3 DNA sequence: TGTGCCAGCAGTGACTCTAGCGGGGGGGCCAATGAGCAGTTCTTC.

This chain uses TRBV6-5 with TRBJ1-5; D gene ambiguous. Germline CDR1 reads MNHEY; CDR2 reads SVGAGI. The V and J ends lost 0 bases and 3 bases respectively, with 9 bases between them. The CDR3 contains 15 residues. CDR3 nucleotides: TGTGCCAGCAGTTACTCGTTCAGCTCCAATCAGCCCCAGCATTTT. Amino acids: CASSYSFSSNQPQHF.

The gene calls are TRBV21-1 and TRBJ1-1. TRBV21-1 is flagged as a pseudogene. The CDR3 runs to 12 residues. The CDR3 here is CASSKAGGAAFF. The CDR3 DNA reads TGTGCCAGCAGCAAAGCGGGGGGGGCGGCTTTCTTT.

This clone was observed a single time. This chain uses TRBV5-6 with TRBJ1-3; no clear D gene. Germline loops: CDR1 SGHDT, CDR2 YYEEEE. This CDR3 is built from 14 residues. Trimming cost V 0 bases and J 0 bases, with 4 bases left between them. The CDR3 nucleotides are TGTGCCAGCAGCTTGGGTCCCTCTGGAAACACCATATATTTT. It codes for CASSLGPSGNTIYF.

The V call is TRBV6-2 or TRBV6-3, the J call TRBJ2-3, with a possible D match to TRBD1 (6 bases). Germline V gene sequence: CDR1 MNHEY, CDR2 SVGEGT. V lost 0 bases, J lost 2 bases, and 12 bases lay in between. CDR3 length: 16 residues. The CDR3 coding sequence is TGTGCCAGCAGTTACTCGGACAGCCAGGCCACAGATACGCAGTATTTT. It translates to CASSYSDSQATDTQYF.

This rearrangement joins TRBV4-2 to TRBJ2-1; TRBD2 aligns across 11 bases. V was pared by 0 bases and J by 8 bases, with 3 bases of the junction left unmatched. Germline CDR1 and CDR2: LGHNA and YNFKEQ. The CDR3 extends over 15 amino acids. CDR3 in DNA: TGTGCCAGCAGCCAAGATCTAGCGGGGGGTCATGAGCAGTTCTTC. This sequence encodes CASSQDLAGGHEQFF.

The chain uses TRBV28 and TRBJ1-3, with 7 positions matching TRBD1. V shed 3 bases and J 0 bases; nucleotides not matched to a gene: 11. Germline CDR1 reads MDHEN; CDR2 reads SYDVKM. CDR3 length equals 18 residues. The CDR3 is CASSFVRGELRSGNTIYF. As DNA, the CDR3 is TGTGCCAGCAGTTTCGTCAGGGGGGAACTCCGCTCTGGAAACACCATATATTTT.

This clone was detected once. The V and J genes are TRBV5-1 and TRBJ2-1; the match to TRBD1 covers 8 bases. CDR3 size: 15 residues. V shed 4 bases and J 5 bases; nucleotides not matched to a gene: 8. CDR1 and CDR2 (germline): SGHRS, YFSETQ. The CDR3 nucleotides read TGCGCCAGCAGCCCTGGGACAGGTCTGGACAATGAGCAGTTCTTC. Residues: CASSPGTGLDNEQFF.

This chain uses TRBV7-2 with TRBJ1-1, with D possibly TRBD1 on 5 matching bases. Germline-derived CDR1 and CDR2 are SGHTA and FQGNSA. V was shortened by 5 bases and J by 2 bases, with 15 bases between the two germline ends. CDR3 length equals 15 residues. In DNA, the CDR3 is TGTGCCAGCAGCCCGGTCACAGGCCGAAACACTGAAGCTTTCTTT. It encodes CASSPVTGRNTEAFF.

The genes are TRBV6-2 or TRBV6-3 and TRBJ2-7, with TRBD1 matching 10 bases. The germline V gene encodes CDR1 MNHEY and CDR2 SVGEGT. The CDR3 totals 15 residues. J was trimmed by 4 bases and V by 5 bases; bases with no gene match: 8. CDR3 sequence (DNA): TGTGCCAGCAGTCCCTCCGGACAGGGGGTTTACGAGCAGTACTTC. This encodes CASSPSGQGVYEQYF.

This clone has just one count. The chain employs TRBV19 and TRBJ1-4; 12 nucleotides agree with TRBD1. Germline V gene lookup returns CDR1 LNHDA and CDR2 SQIVND (reference sequence). The CDR3 runs 15 residues. The J segment lost 8 bases and the V segment lost 4 bases, leaving 5 bases of the junction unmatched. As DNA, the CDR3 is TGTGCCAGTAGTACCGGGACAGGGGGCACCGAAAAACTGTTTTTT. This encodes CASSTGTGGTEKLFF.

The chain combines TRBV28 with TRBJ1-1, with TRBD1 matching 11 bases. The CDR3 runs 15 residues. Unmatched junction bases numbered 6, after V lost 4 bases and J lost 5 bases. Per germline, CDR1 MDHEN and CDR2 SYDVKM. The CDR3 region is CASSWGTGGPTEAFF. The CDR3 nucleotides read TGTGCCAGCAGTTGGGGGACAGGGGGGCCGACTGAAGCTTTCTTT.

The rearrangement joins TRBV9 to TRBJ1-1; possibly TRBD1 for D (6 bases). With 0 bases removed from V and 6 bases from J, the gap between germline ends came to 9 bases. Germline assignment: CDR1 SGDLS and CDR2 YYNGEE. This CDR3 has 13 residues. The DNA for the CDR3 is TGTGCCAGCAGCGTAGACAGGGAAGCTGAAGCTTTCTTT. It encodes CASSVDREAEAFF.

The chain employs TRBV7-2 and TRBJ2-7; 10 bases map to TRBD1. The CDR3 totals 15 residues. Unmatched junction bases numbered 2, after V lost 3 bases and J lost 0 bases. Per germline, CDR1 SGHTA and CDR2 FQGNSA. CDR3 loop: CASSLGQGTSYEQYF. CDR3 nucleotides: TGTGCCAGCAGCTTGGGACAGGGGACCTCCTACGAGCAGTACTTC.

The rearrangement links TRBV2 to TRBJ1-1, with D perhaps matching TRBD1 (5 bases). Trimming pared 8 bases from V and 11 bases from J, leaving 24 bases between. The CDR3 runs 14 residues. Germline V CDR1 and CDR2: SNHLY, FYNNEI. DNA for the CDR3: TGTGCCAGCGACCCGCAGGGCCGCCTCTCTTGGGCTTTCTTT. Its protein product is CASDPQGRLSWAFF. Full variable domain (missing parts from reference TRBV2 and TRBJ1-1): EPEVTQTPSHQVTQMGQEVILRCVPISNHLYFYWYRQILGQKVEFLVSFYNNEISEKSEIFDDQFSVERPDGSNFTLKIRSTKLEDSAMYFCASDPQGRLSWAFFGQGTRLTVV.

The chain is built from TRBV6-6 and TRBJ1-5; D not resolved. Germline V lookup: CDR1 MNHNY, CDR2 SVGAGI (reference sequence). This CDR3 is built from 13 residues. V lost 7 bases to trimming and J lost 8 bases, with 15 bases between them. The CDR3 protein is CASNLDRTEPQHF. CDR3 DNA sequence: TGTGCCAGCAATCTGGACCGGACCGAGCCCCAGCATTTT.

The J gene is TRBJ2-5, the V gene TRBV30, with D uncertain. Germline V gives CDR1 GTSNPN, CDR2 SVGIG (reference sequence). The CDR3 sequence is 15 residues long. Trimming pared 0 bases from V and 1 base from J, leaving 12 bases between. CDR3: CAWSVYRLSQETQYF. As DNA, the CDR3 is TGTGCCTGGAGTGTCTACAGACTTAGCCAAGAGACCCAGTACTTC.

V gene TRBV18 combines with J gene TRBJ1-2; a possible D gene is TRBD1 (5 bases). The CDR3 loop spans 13 amino acids. V was cut by 8 bases and J by 5 bases, with 15 bases left in between. Germline V gene lookup returns CDR1 KGHSH and CDR2 LQKENI. In nucleotides, the CDR3 is TGTGCCAGCGCCGTGGACATCGGGTATGGCTACACCTTC. This gives the protein CASAVDIGYGYTF.

This clone was recorded once. The genes are TRBV7-8 and TRBJ1-4; D perhaps matches TRBD1 (5 bases). V lost 5 bases, J lost 0 bases, and 13 bases lay in between. Germline assignment: CDR1 SGHVS and CDR2 FQNEAQ. The CDR3 extends over 16 amino acids. The CDR3 loop reads CASSPGRTTTNEKLFF. In DNA form, the CDR3 reads TGTGCCAGCAGCCCGGGACGGACCACAACTAATGAAAAACTGTTTTTT.

Here the CDR3 DNA reads TGTGCCAGCAGCTCTGCTAGAACTGACAATGAGCAGTTCTTC. It is translated as CASSSARTDNEQFF. The chain couples TRBV7-2 to TRBJ2-1; no clear D gene. Germline V gene sequence: CDR1 SGHTA, CDR2 FQGNSA. Deletions cut 4 bases from V and 5 bases from J, with 12 bases between. The CDR3 has 14 amino acids.

V and J are TRBV7-8 and TRBJ1-1, with 9 bases matching TRBD1. Looked up from germline, CDR1 is SGHVS and CDR2 is FQNEAQ. The V gene end was trimmed by 1 base and the J gene end by 4 bases; junction bases not matched to a gene: 10. The CDR3 length is 17 residues. In DNA form, the CDR3 reads TGTGCCAGCAGCTTAGTCGACAGGGGGGCGTTCGGCACTGAAGCTTTCTTT. Its protein is CASSLVDRGAFGTEAFF.

The CDR3 region is CAISESGQGGGYTF. The CDR3 region has the DNA TGTGCCATCAGTGAGTCTGGACAGGGTGGCGGCTACACCTTC. The chain carries TRBV10-3 and TRBJ1-2, with TRBD1 matching over 8 bases. This CDR3 is built from 14 residues. Germline V CDR1 and CDR2: ENHRY, SYGVKD. V shed 0 bases and J 8 bases; nucleotides not matched to a gene: 5.

The V and J genes are TRBV6-5 and TRBJ2-7; TRBD1 is a possible D gene (6 bases). Per the germline V gene, CDR1 is MNHEY and CDR2 is SVGAGI. The CDR3 has 13 residues. V gave up 5 bases and J gave up 7 bases, with 15 bases separating them. CDR3 protein: CASSPVGGLEQYF. The CDR3 region has the DNA TGTGCCAGCAGTCCCGTAGGGGGTTTGGAGCAGTACTTC.

The chain couples TRBV19 to TRBJ1-5, with D maybe TRBD1 (5 bases). V dropped 7 bases and J dropped 2 bases, with 15 bases sitting between them. In germline, CDR1 is LNHDA, CDR2 SQIVND (reference sequence). This CDR3 contains 15 residues. This chain's CDR3 is CASIGRDLGNQPQHF. The CDR3 coding sequence is TGTGCCAGTATTGGGAGGGACTTGGGCAATCAGCCCCAGCATTTT.